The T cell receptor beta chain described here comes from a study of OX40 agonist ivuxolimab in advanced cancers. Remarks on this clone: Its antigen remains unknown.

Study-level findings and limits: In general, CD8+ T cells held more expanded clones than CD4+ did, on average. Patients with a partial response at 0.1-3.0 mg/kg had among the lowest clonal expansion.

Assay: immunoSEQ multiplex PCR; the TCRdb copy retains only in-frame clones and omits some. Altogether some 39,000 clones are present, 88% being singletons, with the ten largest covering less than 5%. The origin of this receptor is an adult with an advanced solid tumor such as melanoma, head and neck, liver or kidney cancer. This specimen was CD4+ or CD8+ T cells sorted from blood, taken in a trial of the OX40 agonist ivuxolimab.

CDR3 amino acids: CASSLLGQTLNGYTF. Written as DNA, the CDR3 is TGTGCCAGCAGTTTACTCGGACAGACGTTGAATGGCTACACCTTC. The J gene is TRBJ1-2, the V gene TRBV28; the D gene is possibly TRBD1 (6 bases). The V gene's germline CDR1 is MDHEN and CDR2 SYDVKM. This CDR3 has 15 amino acids. Trimming removed 2 bases from V and 6 bases from J, with 16 bases in between.